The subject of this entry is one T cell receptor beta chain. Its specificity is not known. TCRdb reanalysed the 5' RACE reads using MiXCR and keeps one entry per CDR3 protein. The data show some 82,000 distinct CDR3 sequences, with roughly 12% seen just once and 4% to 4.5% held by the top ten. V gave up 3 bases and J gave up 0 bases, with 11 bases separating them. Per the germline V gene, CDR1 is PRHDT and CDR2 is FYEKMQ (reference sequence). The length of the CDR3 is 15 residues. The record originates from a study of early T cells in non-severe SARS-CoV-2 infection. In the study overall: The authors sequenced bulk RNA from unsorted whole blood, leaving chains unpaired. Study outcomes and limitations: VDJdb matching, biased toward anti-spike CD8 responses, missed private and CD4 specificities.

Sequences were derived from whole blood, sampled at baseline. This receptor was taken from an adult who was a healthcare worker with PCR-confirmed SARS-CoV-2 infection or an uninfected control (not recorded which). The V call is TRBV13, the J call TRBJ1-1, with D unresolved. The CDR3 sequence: CASSFSNEMNTEAFF. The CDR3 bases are TGTGCCAGCAGCTTTTCAAACGAGATGAACACTGAAGCTTTCTTT.